A selection of T cell receptor beta chains follows, all from one sample in a study of blood T cell repertoires in COVID-19. Clones were sequenced by immunoSEQ multiplex PCR, and TCRdb holds only the in-frame ones, with some missing. The sample lists 130,000 or so clones; approximately 90% were seen once. Sequencing was performed on peripheral blood. Receptor source: a man between 60 and 75 years old with COVID-19, enrolled during active disease. Each CDR3 is given with its conserved first and last residue. The D gene is left open where the match is weak. Clone size is not always given. Where it is, it says once, few, many or a class for expanded clones.

.	15	TRBJ2-5	TRBV14	TRBD1	TGTGCCAGCAGCCATCCCAGGGGGCCCCAAGAGACCCAGTACTTC	CASSHPRGPQETQYF
once	18	TRBJ1-6	TRBV28	TRBD1	TGTGCCAGCAGTTCGCCGACAGGGTCAAGGTCCTATAATTCACCCCTCCACTTT	CASSSPTGSRSYNSPLHF
.	15	TRBJ1-5	TRBV4-3	.	TGCGCCAGCAGCCAAGATTGGCCTAGCAATCAGCCCCAGCATTTT	CASSQDWPSNQPQHF
.	13	TRBJ2-1	TRBV15	.	TGTGCCACCAGCAGACGGTCCTACAATGAGCAGTTCTTC	CATSRRSYNEQFF
.	14	TRBJ1-1	TRBV6-5	.	TGTGCCAGCAGTTATAAAAGGGGAGGGACTGAAGCTTTCTTT	CASSYKRGGTEAFF
.	18	TRBJ2-1	TRBV5-4	TRBD2	TGTGCCAGCAGCCCCACTAGCGGGGGCCACCGTTCCTACAATGAGCAGTTCTTC	CASSPTSGGHRSYNEQFF
.	13	TRBJ1-1	TRBV5-4	.	TGTGCCAGCACCCAGACAGAGGTTGGTGAAGCTTTCTTT	CASTQTEVGEAFF
.	15	TRBJ1-1	TRBV29-1	.	TGCAGCGTTGTGGTGTGGCGAGGGGGGAACACTGAAGCTTTCTTT	CSVVVWRGGNTEAFF
.	13	TRBJ1-1	TRBV3-1/TRBV3-2	.	TGTGCCAGCAGCGAGAGAGGGAGAACTGAAGCTTTCTTT	CASSERGRTEAFF
.	14	TRBJ2-2	TRBV28	.	TGTGCCAGCAGTTTGACGGGAAACACCGGGGAGCTGTTTTTT	CASSLTGNTGELFF
.	17	TRBJ2-7	TRBV6-2/TRBV6-3	TRBD1	TGTGCCAGCAGTAGACAGGGGGTCCCACCCCAACCCTACGAGCAGTACTTC	CASSRQGVPPQPYEQYF
.	13	TRBJ1-5	TRBV21-1	.	TGTGCCAGCAGCAAAGTAAAATATCAGCCCCAGCATTTT	CASSKVKYQPQHF
.	15	TRBJ1-2	TRBV7-9	TRBD1	TGTGCCAGCAGCCCGGACAGGCGGGCTAACTATGGCTACACCTTC	CASSPDRRANYGYTF
.	16	TRBJ1-5	TRBV6-2/TRBV6-3	TRBD1	TGTGCCAGCAGCCAAGGGACAGCTTATAGCAATCAGCCCCAGCATTTT	CASSQGTAYSNQPQHF
.	15	TRBJ2-7	TRBV28	TRBD2	TGTGCCAGCAGCCCGGGACTAGCGGGTTCCTACGAGCAGTACTTC	CASSPGLAGSYEQYF
.	15	TRBJ2-1	TRBV24-1	.	TGTGCCACCAGTGATGAACAGGGTCTCTACAATGAGCAGTTCTTC	CATSDEQGLYNEQFF
once	13	TRBJ2-1	TRBV10-1	.	TGCGCCAGCAGAGGGGCCCGAAACAATGAGCAGTTCTTC	CASRGARNNEQFF
.	16	TRBJ1-2	TRBV11-2	.	TGTGCCAGCAGCTCCCCCCTGGGGCAGGTGAACTATGGCTACACCTTC	CASSSPLGQVNYGYTF
.	13	TRBJ2-3	TRBV7-2	.	TGTGCCAGCAGCTTTAGTACCACAGATACGCAGTATTTT	CASSFSTTDTQYF
.	13	TRBJ1-4	TRBV5-6	.	TGTGCCAGCACCTTGGGCAGGGGTGAAAAACTGTTTTTT	CASTLGRGEKLFF
.	12	TRBJ2-2	TRBV12-3/TRBV12-4	.	TGTGCCAGCAGGGCAGGTCCCGGGGAGCTGTTTTTT	CASRAGPGELFF
.	14	TRBJ2-1	TRBV7-3	TRBD2	TGTGCCAGCAGCTCCGCGGGGGGGCGCAATGAGCAGTTCTTC	CASSSAGGRNEQFF
.	15	TRBJ2-7	TRBV19	.	TGTGCCAGTAGCTTCACCCGGGACACCTCCTACGAGCAGTACTTC	CASSFTRDTSYEQYF
.	13	TRBJ2-2	TRBV4-3	.	TGCGCCAGCAGCCCCAAGAACACCGGGGAGCTGTTTTTT	CASSPKNTGELFF
few	15	TRBJ1-2	TRBV29-1	.	TGCAGCGTTAACCAGGGGAGGGGAGCTGTCTATGGCTACACCTTC	CSVNQGRGAVYGYTF
once	17	TRBJ1-6	TRBV19	TRBD1	TGTGCCAGTAGTATAGGAACGGCAGGGGGCTTGAATTCACCCCTCCACTTT	CASSIGTAGGLNSPLHF
once	13	TRBJ2-7	TRBV10-3	.	TGTGCCATCAGTGGGAAGGACACTTACGAGCAGTACTTC	CAISGKDTYEQYF
.	16	TRBJ1-1	TRBV9	.	TGTGCCAGCAGCTCCCGGGGGGCAGGGGAAGGCACTGAAGCTTTCTTT	CASSSRGAGEGTEAFF
.	15	TRBJ1-1	TRBV10-3	TRBD1	TGTGCCATCGCCCCACAGGGGGCAGGGAACACTGAAGCTTTCTTT	CAIAPQGAGNTEAFF
.	10	TRBJ1-1	TRBV24-1	TRBD1	TGTGCCACCAGTGAGTGGACAGGCTTGTTT	CATSEWTGLF
.	16	TRBJ1-4	TRBV3-1/TRBV3-2	TRBD1	TGTGCCAGCAGCCAAGGATCCGGGACAGGGGCTGAAAAACTGTTTTTT	CASSQGSGTGAEKLFF
.	15	TRBJ2-5	TRBV5-1	TRBD2	TGCGCCAGCAGCTCTAGCGGGGGGCTCCGGGAGACCCAGTACTTC	CASSSSGGLRETQYF
.	12	TRBJ2-5	TRBV2	.	TGTGCCAGCAGTGTCCTCCAAGAGACCCAGTACTTC	CASSVLQETQYF
.	14	TRBJ2-7	TRBV5-1	.	TGCGCCAGCAGGACAGGCTTGGTTTCCTACGAGCAGTACTTC	CASRTGLVSYEQYF
once	15	TRBJ1-1	TRBV5-1	.	TGCGCCAGCAGCTCGGGGGGACGGGTGAACACTGAAGCTTTCTTT	CASSSGGRVNTEAFF
.	12	TRBJ1-1	TRBV7-9	.	TGTGCCAGCAGCTCGGACAGAGACCCCGCTTTCTTT	CASSSDRDPAFF
once	16	TRBJ2-3	TRBV5-6	.	TGTGCCAGCAGCATGCCTCGGACAGCCAACACAGATACGCAGTATTTT	CASSMPRTANTDTQYF
.	13	TRBJ1-2	TRBV19	.	TGTGCCAGTAGTACTACGACAGACTATGGCTACACCTTC	CASSTTTDYGYTF
.	14	TRBJ1-1	TRBV11-2	.	TGTGCCAGCAGCTTCCTGGGGGCGAACACTGAAGCTTTCTTT	CASSFLGANTEAFF
.	16	TRBJ1-1	TRBV6-1	.	TGTGCCAGCAGTGAAGCCTGGACAGTGGGTAACACTGAAGCTTTCTTT	CASSEAWTVGNTEAFF
.	15	TRBJ1-2	TRBV9	.	TGTGCCAGCAGCGTAGCTACCACAGCTAACTATGGCTACACCTTC	CASSVATTANYGYTF
.	16	TRBJ1-2	TRBV5-5	TRBD1	TGTGCCAGCAGCCGGGACGGGACAGGGTGGTACTATGGCTACACCTTC	CASSRDGTGWYYGYTF
.	14	TRBJ1-4	TRBV10-3	TRBD1	TGTGCCATCAGGGGGGACAGGGGAGACGAAAAACTGTTTTTT	CAIRGDRGDEKLFF
once	14	TRBJ1-4	TRBV6-5	TRBD1	TGTGCCAGCAGCAGGGACAGGGGCGTTGAAAAACTGTTTTTT	CASSRDRGVEKLFF
.	13	TRBJ2-5	TRBV18	TRBD1	TGTGCCAGCTCCCGGACAGGGAGAGAGACCCAGTACTTC	CASSRTGRETQYF
.	14	TRBJ1-4	TRBV7-9	.	TGTGCCAGCAGCTTATCCAGGCTTGGTGAAAAACTGTTTTTT	CASSLSRLGEKLFF
once	13	TRBJ2-2	TRBV12-3/TRBV12-4	TRBD1	TGTGCCAGCAGGTACAGGGGCACCGGGGAGCTGTTTTTT	CASRYRGTGELFF
.	16	TRBJ1-1	TRBV4-1	.	TGCGCCAGCAGCCAAGTGGCCGGGGGAAGCGGCACTGAAGCTTTCTTT	CASSQVAGGSGTEAFF
.	15	TRBJ2-7	TRBV7-6	TRBD1	TGTGCCAGCAGCCCTACGGACAGGGGATCCTACGAGCAGTACTTC	CASSPTDRGSYEQYF
.	14	TRBJ1-2	TRBV6-2/TRBV6-3	.	TGTGCCAGCAGTACAAGGACAGCCAACTATGGCTACACCTTC	CASSTRTANYGYTF
.	14	TRBJ1-1	TRBV9	.	TGTGCCAGCAGCGTAGAAATCCGGAACACTGAAGCTTTCTTT	CASSVEIRNTEAFF
.	17	TRBJ1-3	TRBV4-1	TRBD1	TGCGCCAGCAGGGACACCGGGACAGGGAGGAGGAGGAGGACCATATATTTT	CASRDTGTGRRRRTIYF
.	15	TRBJ1-2	TRBV24-1	TRBD1	TGTGCCACCAGTGAAGGGACAGGTGATAACTATGGCTACACCTTC	CATSEGTGDNYGYTF